Below are 12 T cell receptor beta chains sequenced from a single sample in a study of blood T cell repertoires in COVID-19. The data were produced by immunoSEQ multiplex PCR, yet TCRdb's version contains in-frame clones alone and is incomplete. The table lists about 130,000 clones, 60% to 80% of them singletons. Sequenced sample: peripheral blood. The receptors derive from a man aged 60-69 years who had recovered from COVID-19.

This clone was seen a single time. The CDR3, as DNA: TGCGCCAGCAGCCCAGGCGGGCCCACCGGGGAGCTGTTTTTT. It translates to CASSPGGPTGELFF. V and J are TRBV5-1 and TRBJ2-2; D might be TRBD2 (5 bases). V gave up 4 bases and J gave up 4 bases, with 11 bases separating them. Germline CDR1 and CDR2: SGHRS and YFSETQ. The CDR3 is 14 residues long.

The chain uses TRBV11-2 and TRBJ1-1, with a tentative D call TRBD1 (5 bases). The CDR3 has 14 residues. The V gene lost 1 base and the J gene lost 7 bases, with 13 bases spanning the gap. CDR1 is SGHAT and CDR2 is FQNNGV in the germline V gene. The CDR3 here is CASSLAGTPGEAFF. The DNA for the CDR3 is TGTGCCAGCAGCTTAGCGGGGACTCCAGGTGAAGCTTTCTTT.

This rearrangement joins TRBV5-1 to TRBJ2-7, with 12 bases fitting TRBD2. The CDR3 totals 15 residues. In germline, CDR1 is SGHRS, CDR2 YFSETQ. V trimming: 4 bases; J trimming: 6 bases; junction bases outside the gene matches: 8. DNA for the CDR3: TGCGCCAGCAGCCTGTCGACTAGCGGGAGATCCGAGCAGTACTTC. Its protein is CASSLSTSGRSEQYF.

For the CDR3, the DNA is TGTGCCAGCAGCTTTGGAGGGCACACTGAAGCTTTCTTT. Residues: CASSFGGHTEAFF. The chain employs TRBV7-3 and TRBJ1-1; D remains unclear. The CDR3 has 13 amino acids. CDR1 is SGHTA and CDR2 is FQGTGA in the germline V gene. V was pared by 3 bases and J by 3 bases, with 8 bases between.

The rearrangement uses TRBV5-1 and TRBJ2-2; 8 positions agree with TRBD2. CDR1 and CDR2 (germline): SGHRS, YFSETQ. The CDR3 length is 20 residues. V trimming: 2 bases; J trimming: 5 bases; junction bases outside the gene matches: 20. CDR3 amino acids: CASSFRVGVRGRTGTGELFF. CDR3 in DNA: TGCGCCAGCAGCTTTAGGGTCGGGGTACGCGGGAGGACTGGAACCGGGGAGCTGTTTTTT.

This clone was recorded only once. The chain is built from TRBV7-2 and TRBJ1-1; D gene unclear. Germline V gene data show CDR1 as SGHTA and CDR2 as FQGNSA. V was shortened by 3 bases and J by 5 bases, with 10 bases between the two germline ends. This CDR3 comprises 13 residues. CDR3 protein: CASSFTQRTEAFF. CDR3 coding DNA: TGTGCCAGCAGCTTCACCCAGCGGACTGAAGCTTTCTTT.

The chain joins TRBV9 to TRBJ2-1, with D perhaps matching TRBD2 (7 bases). Germline V gene data show CDR1 as SGDLS and CDR2 as YYNGEE. This CDR3 contains 13 residues. V dropped 3 bases and J dropped 7 bases, with 11 bases sitting between them. In nucleotides, the CDR3 is TGTGCCAGCAGCGAGGGGGGGTGGAATGAGCAGTTCTTC. This codes for CASSEGGWNEQFF.

The chain combines TRBV6-6 with TRBJ1-1, with 8 bases aligning to TRBD1. Germline V CDR1 and CDR2: MNHNY, SVGAGI (reference sequence). Trimming removed 6 bases from V and 1 base from J; junction bases left unmatched: 4. The CDR3 extends over 14 amino acids. CDR3 amino acids: CASRLTGENTEAFF. The CDR3 DNA follows: TGTGCCAGCAGGCTGACAGGGGAGAACACTGAAGCTTTCTTT.

The chain joins TRBV30 to TRBJ1-4, with TRBD1 matching over 10 bases. Germline loops: CDR1 GTSNPN, CDR2 SVGIG (reference sequence). Trimming removed 5 bases from V and 5 bases from J; junction bases left unmatched: 11. The CDR3 has 16 amino acids. The CDR3 loop reads CAWEKGTGAPNEKLFF. For the CDR3, the DNA is TGTGCCTGGGAAAAAGGGACAGGGGCCCCAAATGAAAAACTGTTTTTT.

The V and J genes are TRBV6-5 and TRBJ1-1; no reliable D call. CDR1 MNHEY and CDR2 SVGAGI come from the germline V gene. The CDR3 is 12 amino acids. With 8 bases removed from V and 0 bases from J, the gap between germline ends came to 7 bases. CDR3 protein: CASSELNTEAFF. CDR3 nucleotide sequence: TGTGCCAGCTCGGAGCTGAACACTGAAGCTTTCTTT.

The chain combines TRBV7-3 with TRBJ2-1; no definite D call. Trimming removed 4 bases from V and 3 bases from J, with 13 bases in between. Germline CDR1 reads SGHTA; CDR2 reads FQGTGA. The CDR3 is 15 residues long. The CDR3 region has the DNA TGTGCCAGCAGCTCCCGCACTGCGAACTACAATGAGCAGTTCTTC. Translation: CASSSRTANYNEQFF.

The sample holds a few counts of this clone. V usage is TRBV19 and J usage is TRBJ1-1, with 8 bases fitting TRBD1. Germline V gene sequence: CDR1 LNHDA, CDR2 SQIVND (reference sequence). There are 14 residues in the CDR3. Germline trimming cut 4 bases from V and 5 bases from J; bases unmatched to any gene: 6. This CDR3 reads CASSRQGALTEAFF. DNA of the CDR3: TGTGCCAGTAGTAGGCAGGGGGCGTTGACTGAAGCTTTCTTT.